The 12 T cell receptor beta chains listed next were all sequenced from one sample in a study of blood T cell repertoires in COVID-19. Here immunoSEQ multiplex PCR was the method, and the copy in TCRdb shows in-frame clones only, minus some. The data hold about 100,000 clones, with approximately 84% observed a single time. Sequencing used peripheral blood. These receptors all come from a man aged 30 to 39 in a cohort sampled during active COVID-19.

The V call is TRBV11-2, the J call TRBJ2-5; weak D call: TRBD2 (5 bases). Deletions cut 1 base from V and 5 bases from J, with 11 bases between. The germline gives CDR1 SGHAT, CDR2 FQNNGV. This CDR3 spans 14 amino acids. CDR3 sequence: CASSLGVGEETQYF. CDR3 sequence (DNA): TGTGCCAGCAGCTTAGGAGTTGGGGAGGAGACCCAGTACTTC.

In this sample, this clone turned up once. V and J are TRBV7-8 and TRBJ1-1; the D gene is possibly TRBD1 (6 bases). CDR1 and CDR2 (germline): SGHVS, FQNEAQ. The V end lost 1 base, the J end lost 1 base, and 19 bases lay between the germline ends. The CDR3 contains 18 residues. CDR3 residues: CASSLVRTITGKNTEAFF. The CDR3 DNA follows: TGTGCCAGCAGCTTAGTCCGTACCATTACAGGGAAGAACACTGAAGCTTTCTTT.

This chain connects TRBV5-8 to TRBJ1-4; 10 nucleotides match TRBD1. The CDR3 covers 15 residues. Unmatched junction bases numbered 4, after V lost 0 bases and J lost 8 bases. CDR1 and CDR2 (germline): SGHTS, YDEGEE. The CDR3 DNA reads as TGTGCCAGCAGCTTGGGGACAGGGGGACCCGAAAAACTGTTTTTT. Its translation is CASSLGTGGPEKLFF. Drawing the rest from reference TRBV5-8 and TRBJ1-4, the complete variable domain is EAGVTQSPTHLIKTRGQQATLRCSPISGHTSVYWYQQALGLGLQFLLWYDEGEERNRGNFPPRFSGRQFPNYSSELNVNALELEDSALYLCASSLGTGGPEKLFFGSGTQLSVL.

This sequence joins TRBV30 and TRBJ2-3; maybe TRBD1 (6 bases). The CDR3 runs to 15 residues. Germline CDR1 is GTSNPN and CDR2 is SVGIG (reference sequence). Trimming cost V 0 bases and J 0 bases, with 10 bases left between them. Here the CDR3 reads CAWSVVGASTDTQYF. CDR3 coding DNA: TGTGCCTGGAGTGTAGTGGGGGCTAGCACAGATACGCAGTATTTT.

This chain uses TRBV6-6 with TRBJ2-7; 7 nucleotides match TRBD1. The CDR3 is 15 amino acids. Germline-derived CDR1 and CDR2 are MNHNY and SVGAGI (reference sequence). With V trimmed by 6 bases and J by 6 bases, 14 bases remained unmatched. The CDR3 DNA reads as TGTGCCAGCAGGCGGCAGGGGGTGCGTTTGTCCGAGCAGTACTTC. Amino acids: CASRRQGVRLSEQYF.

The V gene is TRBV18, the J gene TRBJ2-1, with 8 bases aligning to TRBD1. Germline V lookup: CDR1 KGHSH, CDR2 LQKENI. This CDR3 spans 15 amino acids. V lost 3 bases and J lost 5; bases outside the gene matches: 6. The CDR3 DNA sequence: TGTGCCAGCTCACCCCCGGGACAGGCAAACAATGAGCAGTTCTTC. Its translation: CASSPPGQANNEQFF.

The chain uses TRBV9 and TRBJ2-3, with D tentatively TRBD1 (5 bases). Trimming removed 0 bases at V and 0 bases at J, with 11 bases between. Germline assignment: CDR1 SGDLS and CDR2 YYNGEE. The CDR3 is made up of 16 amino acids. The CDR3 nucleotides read TGTGCCAGCAGCGTAGAAGGGGTCTCCAGCACAGATACGCAGTATTTT. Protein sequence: CASSVEGVSSTDTQYF.

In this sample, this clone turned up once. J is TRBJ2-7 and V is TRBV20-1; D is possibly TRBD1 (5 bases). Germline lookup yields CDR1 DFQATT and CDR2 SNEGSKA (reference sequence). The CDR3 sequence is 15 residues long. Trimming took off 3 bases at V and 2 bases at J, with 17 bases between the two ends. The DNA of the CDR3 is TGCAGTGCTAGTCGGTTGCAGGGTGTCGCCTACGAGCAGTACTTC. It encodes CSASRLQGVAYEQYF.

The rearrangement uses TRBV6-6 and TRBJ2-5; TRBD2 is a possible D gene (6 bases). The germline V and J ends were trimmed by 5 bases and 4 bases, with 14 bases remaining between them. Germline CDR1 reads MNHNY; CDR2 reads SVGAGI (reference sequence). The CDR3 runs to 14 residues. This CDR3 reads CASSPLGGGETQYF. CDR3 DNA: TGTGCCAGCAGTCCCCTGGGGGGTGGAGAGACCCAGTACTTC.

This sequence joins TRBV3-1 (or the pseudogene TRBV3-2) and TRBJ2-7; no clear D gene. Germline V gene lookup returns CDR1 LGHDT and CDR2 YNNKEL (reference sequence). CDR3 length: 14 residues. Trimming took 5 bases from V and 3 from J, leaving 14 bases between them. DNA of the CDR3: TGTGCCAGCAGCGTCGGTCCTTTATACTACGAGCAGTACTTC. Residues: CASSVGPLYYEQYF.

This CDR3 reads CASSPGTGIYEQYF. For the CDR3, the DNA is TGTGCCAGCAGCCCGGGGACAGGGATCTACGAGCAGTACTTC. The chain couples TRBV7-2 to TRBJ2-7; 9 bases are a match to TRBD1. After removal of 5 bases from V and 3 bases from J, the junction contained 5 bases not matched to a gene. This CDR3 has 14 amino acids. In germline, CDR1 is SGHTA, CDR2 FQGNSA. Full variable domain (missing parts from reference TRBV7-2 and TRBJ2-7): GAGVSQSPSNKVTEKGKDVELRCDPISGHTALYWYRQSLGQGLEFLIYFQGNSAPDKSGLPSDRFSAERTGGSVSTLTIQRTQQEDSAVYLCASSPGTGIYEQYFGPGTRLTVT.

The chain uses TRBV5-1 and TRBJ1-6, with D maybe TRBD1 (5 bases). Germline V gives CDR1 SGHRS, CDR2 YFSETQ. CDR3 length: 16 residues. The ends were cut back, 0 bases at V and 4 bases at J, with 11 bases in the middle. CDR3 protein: CASSLALDKYNSPLHF. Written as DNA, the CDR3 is TGCGCCAGCAGCTTGGCCTTGGACAAATATAATTCACCCCTCCACTTT.